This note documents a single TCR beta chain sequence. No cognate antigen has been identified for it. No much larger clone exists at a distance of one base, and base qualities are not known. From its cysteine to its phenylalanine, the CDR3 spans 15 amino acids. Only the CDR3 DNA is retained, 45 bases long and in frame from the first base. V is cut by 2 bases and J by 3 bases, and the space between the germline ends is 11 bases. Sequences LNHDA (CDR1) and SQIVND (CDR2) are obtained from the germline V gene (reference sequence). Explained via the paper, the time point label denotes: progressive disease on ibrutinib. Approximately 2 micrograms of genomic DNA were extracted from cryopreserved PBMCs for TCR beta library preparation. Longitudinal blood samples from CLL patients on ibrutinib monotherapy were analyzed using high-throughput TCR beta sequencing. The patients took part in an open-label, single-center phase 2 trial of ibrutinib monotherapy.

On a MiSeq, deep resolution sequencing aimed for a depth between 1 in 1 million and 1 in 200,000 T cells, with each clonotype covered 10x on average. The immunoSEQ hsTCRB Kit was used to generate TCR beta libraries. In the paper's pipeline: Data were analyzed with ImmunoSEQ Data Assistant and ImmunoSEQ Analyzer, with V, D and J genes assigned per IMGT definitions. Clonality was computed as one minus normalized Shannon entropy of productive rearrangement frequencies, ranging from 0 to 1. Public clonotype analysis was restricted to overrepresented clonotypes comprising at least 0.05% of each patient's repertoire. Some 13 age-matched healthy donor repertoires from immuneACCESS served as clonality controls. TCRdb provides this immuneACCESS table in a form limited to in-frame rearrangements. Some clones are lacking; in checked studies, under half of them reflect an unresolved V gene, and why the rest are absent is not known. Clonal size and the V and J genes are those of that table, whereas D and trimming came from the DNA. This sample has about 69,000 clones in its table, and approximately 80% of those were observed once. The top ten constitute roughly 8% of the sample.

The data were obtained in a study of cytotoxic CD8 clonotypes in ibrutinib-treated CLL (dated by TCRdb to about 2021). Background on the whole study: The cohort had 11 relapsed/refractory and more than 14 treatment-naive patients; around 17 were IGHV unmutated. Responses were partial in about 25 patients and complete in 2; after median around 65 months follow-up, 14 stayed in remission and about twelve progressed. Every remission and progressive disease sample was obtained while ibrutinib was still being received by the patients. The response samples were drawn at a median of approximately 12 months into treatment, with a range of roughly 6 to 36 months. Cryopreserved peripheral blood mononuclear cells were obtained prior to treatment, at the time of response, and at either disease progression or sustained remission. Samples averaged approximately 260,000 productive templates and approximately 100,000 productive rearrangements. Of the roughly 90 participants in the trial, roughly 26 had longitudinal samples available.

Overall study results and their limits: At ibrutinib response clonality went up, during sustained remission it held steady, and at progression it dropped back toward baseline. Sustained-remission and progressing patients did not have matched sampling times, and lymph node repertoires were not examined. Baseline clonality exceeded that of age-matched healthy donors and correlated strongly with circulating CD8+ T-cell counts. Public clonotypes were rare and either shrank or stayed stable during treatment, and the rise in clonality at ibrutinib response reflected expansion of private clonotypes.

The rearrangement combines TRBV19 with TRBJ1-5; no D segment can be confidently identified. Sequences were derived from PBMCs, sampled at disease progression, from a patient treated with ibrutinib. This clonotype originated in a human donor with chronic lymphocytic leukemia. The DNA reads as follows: TGTGCCAGTAGTATAAATTGGGCACTCAATCAGCCCCAGCATTTT. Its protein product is CASSINWALNQPQHF.